The sequence of this T cell receptor (beta chain) was determined in a study of blood T cell repertoires in COVID-19 (dated by TCRdb to 2019 to 2021). In the study overall: Collaborator samples came from the United States, Italy and Spain and covered acute and convalescent phases of COVID-19. The material from the prospective study consisted of cDNA or gDNA derived from T cells, B-cell-depleted T cells, or PBMCs. The repertoires were released in a freely available public database meant as a resource for research on the immune response to SARS-CoV-2. Where available, HLA class I and class II types were taken from metadata supplied by the sample provider and were not determined by assay-based typing. The samples were drawn from the first 160 participants of the ongoing ImmuneRACE study and from 1,254 subjects provided by 6 global collaborators. A de-identified subject ID, COVID-19 status, age in years and sex were almost always included in the sample metadata. The dataset comprised deeply sampled blood TCRbeta repertoires from subjects exposed to, actively infected with, or recovered from COVID-19. The full study reports these points: How much clinical and demographic metadata was included differed by source and by participant, and the metadata was provided uncurated.

Participants in the prospective study were enrolled through a virtual design, were aged about 18 to 90 years, and lived in roughly 24 United States geographic areas. In the prospective study, cohorts were assigned on the basis of participant-reported clinical history obtained from a screening survey and a study questionnaire. Recovered participants in ImmuneRACE Cohort 3 were defined by two consecutive negative NP/OP PCR tests, clearance by a healthcare professional, or resolution of symptoms. In the prospective study, mobile phlebotomists collected whole blood, serum and a nasopharyngeal or oropharyngeal swab from each participant. Over a roughly 2-month period, participants in the prospective study had the option of providing additional blood draws and questionnaires. Before DNA extraction, prospective study blood samples were shipped either frozen or at room temperature. TCRbeta CDR3 regions were amplified from genomic DNA by means of the immunoSEQ Assay, a bias-controlled multiplex PCR. In the paper's pipeline: The number of nucleated cells in each sample was estimated by amplification of reference gene primers within the assay. To quantify the absolute abundance of each unique TCRbeta CDR3 rearrangement, sequence reads were collapsed and filtered. For each sample, productive Simpson clonality was calculated as the square root of Simpson's diversity index across productive rearrangements. TCRdb took this table from immuneACCESS and kept in-frame rearrangements with V and J called. Such tables lack part of the clones; where checked against another copy, unresolved V genes explain under half of the gap, and the rest is unexplained. Clonal size and the V and J genes are those of that table, whereas D and trimming came from the DNA. Across this sample there are almost 500,000 clones, with 80% to 90% seen only once. In total, the top ten clones hold more than 7.5% of the sample.

From a lookup of the germline V gene (reference sequence), CDR1 and CDR2 are LGHDT and YNNKEL. From the cysteine through the phenylalanine, the CDR3 covers 15 amino acids. The entry retains the CDR3 DNA only, 45 bases that are in frame from base 1. Cut back by 1 base and 3 bases, the V and J ends lie 9 bases apart. For this clone: Its antigen target is currently unknown. Base-call qualities are not available, and no considerably larger clone is one nucleotide away.

The V and J genes are TRBV3-1 (or the pseudogene TRBV3-2) and TRBJ2-2; the D gene lacks a confident call. This clonotype was sampled from a woman between 55 and 75 years old who had recovered from COVID-19. Sequenced sample: PBMCs or T cells enriched from blood (not recorded which). The nucleotide sequence reads as follows: TGTGCCAGCAGCCAAGGCAGTCAGTACACCGGGGAGCTGTTTTTT. Its protein reads: CASSQGSQYTGELFF.